The 16 T cell receptor beta chains below all came from one sample that was sequenced in a study of OX40 agonist ivuxolimab in advanced cancers. Assay: immunoSEQ multiplex PCR; the TCRdb copy retains only in-frame clones and omits some. The sample contains about 47,000 clones, 81% of which appear only once. The specimen was CD4+ or CD8+ T cells sorted from blood, collected in a trial of the OX40 agonist ivuxolimab. These receptors were taken from an adult with an advanced solid tumor such as melanoma, head and neck, liver or kidney cancer.

The chain is built from TRBV27 and TRBJ2-7; D perhaps matches TRBD1 (6 bases). CDR1 is MNHEY, CDR2 SMNVEV, per germline (reference sequence). This CDR3 comprises 15 residues. The V gene lost 3 bases and the J gene lost 3 bases, with 15 bases spanning the gap. CDR3 in amino acids: CASSFGQRGRYEQYF. The CDR3 DNA follows: TGTGCCAGCAGTTTCGGACAGAGGGGCCGCTACGAGCAGTACTTC.

The J gene is TRBJ2-2, the V gene TRBV29-1, with unresolved D. The V end lost 2 bases, the J end lost 1 base, and 5 bases lay between the germline ends. This CDR3 has 13 residues. Germline lookup yields CDR1 SQVTM and CDR2 ANQGSEA. CDR3 in DNA: TGCAGCGTTGAAAACGGGAACACCGGGGAGCTGTTTTTT. It is translated as CSVENGNTGELFF.

The chain is built from TRBV6-6 and TRBJ2-1; 11 bases agree with TRBD2. Germline values: CDR1 MNHNY, CDR2 SVGAGI (reference sequence). The J segment lost 5 bases and the V segment lost 2 bases, leaving 2 bases of the junction unmatched. The length of the CDR3 is 15 residues. As DNA, the CDR3 is TGTGCCAGCAGTTACGGGACTAGCGGCCACAATGAGCAGTTCTTC. Translated, it gives CASSYGTSGHNEQFF.

The chain links TRBV6-5 to TRBJ1-3, with a possible D match to TRBD1 (6 bases). This CDR3 comprises 15 residues. CDR1 and CDR2 (germline): MNHEY, SVGAGI. V was clipped by 5 bases and J by 0 bases, with 11 bases between them. The CDR3: CASSPGVLSGNTIYF. The CDR3 nucleotides are TGTGCCAGCAGTCCAGGGGTTCTCTCTGGAAACACCATATATTTT.

This chain's CDR3 is CASAGGTQETQYF. The CDR3 nucleotides are TGTGCCAGCGCCGGAGGAACCCAAGAGACCCAGTACTTC. The chain has TRBV7-6 and TRBJ2-5; TRBD2 is a possible D gene (5 bases). The germline V gene encodes CDR1 SGHVS and CDR2 FNYEAQ. The germline V and J ends were trimmed by 8 bases and 1 base, with 11 bases remaining between them. The CDR3 runs 13 residues.

This chain joins TRBV7-9 and TRBJ1-1; 8 positions agree with TRBD1. CDR1 is SEHNR, CDR2 FQNEAQ, per germline (reference sequence). V dropped 1 base and J dropped 1; count of bases not matched to a gene: 5. The CDR3 runs to 16 residues. CDR3 bases: TGTGCCAGCAGCTTAGAAGGAGGACAGGGGAACACTGAAGCTTTCTTT. It codes for CASSLEGGQGNTEAFF.

The chain employs TRBV12-5 and TRBJ2-7, with D maybe TRBD1 (5 bases). V was clipped by 2 bases and J by 0 bases, with 11 bases between them. The CDR3 is made up of 15 amino acids. CDR1 is LGHNT, CDR2 FRNRAP, per germline. The CDR3 DNA sequence: TGTGCTAGTGGTTTGAGACAGATCATCTCCTACGAGCAGTACTTC. Its protein product is CASGLRQIISYEQYF.

This clone was recorded many times. The CDR3 nucleotides are TGTGCCAGTAGTATGGATGGCTACGAGCAGTACTTC. Residues: CASSMDGYEQYF. The chain combines TRBV19 with TRBJ2-7; D remains unclear. The CDR3 runs to 12 residues. Germline V gene data show CDR1 as LNHDA and CDR2 as SQIVND (reference sequence). Trimming removed 3 bases at V and 3 bases at J, with 6 bases between.

This clone has a single count. The CDR3 DNA follows: TGTGCCAGCAGTGAGGAAAAACTGTTTTTT. This gives the protein CASSEEKLFF. The chain has TRBV25-1 and TRBJ1-4; D remains ambiguous. Between the trimmed V and J ends, which lost 3 bases and 8 bases, there was a span of 1 base. Germline loops: CDR1 MGHDK, CDR2 SYGVNS. The CDR3 loop spans 10 amino acids.

The V and J genes are TRBV14 and TRBJ2-2, with 8 bases aligning to TRBD1. The CDR3 covers 16 residues. The germline V gene encodes CDR1 SGHDN and CDR2 FVKESK. The V and J ends lost 4 bases and 7 bases, in that order; junction bases with no gene match: 11. CDR3 nucleotide sequence: TGTGCCAGCAGCCTCCTCGCAGGGGGCGGAATCGGGGAGCTGTTTTTT. Protein sequence: CASSLLAGGGIGELFF.

The chain links TRBV10-3 to TRBJ2-1; no clear D. Trimming took 8 bases from V and 0 from J, leaving 8 bases between them. The CDR3 has 13 amino acids. Per germline, CDR1 ENHRY and CDR2 SYGVKD. The CDR3: CAIRRDSYNEQFF. CDR3 bases: TGTGCCATCCGGAGAGACTCCTACAATGAGCAGTTCTTC.

The V call is TRBV5-3, the J call TRBJ1-3; D perhaps matches TRBD1 (6 bases). TRBV5-3 counts as an open reading frame of uncertain function. This CDR3 comprises 18 residues. V lost 4 bases, J lost 0 bases, and 20 bases lay in between. The CDR3 region has the DNA TGTGCCAGAAGCCCCCAGGACAGTGTGAACATCTCTGGAAACACCATATATTTT. Protein product: CARSPQDSVNISGNTIYF.

The V gene is TRBV13, the J gene TRBJ2-5; 7 bases line up with TRBD1. CDR3 length equals 13 residues. The germline gives CDR1 PRHDT, CDR2 FYEKMQ (reference sequence). Trimming removed 5 bases from V and 4 bases from J; junction bases left unmatched: 4. The CDR3 region is CASSPRQGETQYF. The DNA for the CDR3 is TGTGCCAGCAGCCCCCGACAGGGAGAGACCCAGTACTTC.

The CDR3 nucleotides read TGTGCCAGCAGCGTAGAGGGGGGTGCGGCAGATACGCAGTATTTT. This codes for CASSVEGGAADTQYF. This sequence joins TRBV9 and TRBJ2-3; either TRBD1 or TRBD2 may supply D (6 bases each). CDR1 and CDR2 from the germline V gene are SGDLS and YYNGEE. V dropped 0 bases and J dropped 4 bases, with 12 bases sitting between them. The CDR3 has 15 residues.

The gene calls are TRBV20-1 and TRBJ2-7; D is unclear. This CDR3 has 10 residues. The germline V and J ends were trimmed by 5 bases and 4 bases, with 6 bases remaining between them. Germline V lookup: CDR1 DFQATT, CDR2 SNEGSKA (reference sequence). The CDR3 coding sequence is TGCAGTGCTTTCCATTACGAGCAGTACTTC. Its translation: CSAFHYEQYF.

This chain links TRBV5-6 with TRBJ1-1, with D perhaps TRBD1 (5 bases). V was clipped by 3 bases and J by 3 bases, with 9 bases between them. This CDR3 comprises 13 residues. CDR1 SGHDT and CDR2 YYEEEE come from the germline V gene. As DNA, the CDR3 is TGTGCCAGCAGCTGGGGGTCTTACACTGAAGCTTTCTTT. Translated, it gives CASSWGSYTEAFF.